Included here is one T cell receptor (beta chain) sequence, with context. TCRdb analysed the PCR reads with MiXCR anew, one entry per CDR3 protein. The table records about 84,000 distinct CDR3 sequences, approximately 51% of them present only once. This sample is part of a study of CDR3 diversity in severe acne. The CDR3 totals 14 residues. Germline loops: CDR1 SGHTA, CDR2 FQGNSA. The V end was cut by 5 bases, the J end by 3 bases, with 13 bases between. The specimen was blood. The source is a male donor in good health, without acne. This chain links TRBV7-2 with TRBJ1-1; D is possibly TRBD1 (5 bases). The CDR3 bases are TGTGCCAGCAGCGTGGCAGGGCGGTACACTGAAGCTTTCTTT. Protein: CASSVAGRYTEAFF.